This T cell receptor (beta chain) came from a study of blood T cell repertoires in COVID-19. This CDR3 region has 14 residues. Germline V gives CDR1 SNHLY, CDR2 FYNNEI. The J segment lost 7 bases and the V segment lost 6 bases, leaving 11 bases of the junction unmatched. This clone occurred once. Seattle patient enrollment occurred during active infection, with longitudinal follow-up thereafter. Method: immunoSEQ multiplex PCR; TCRdb's copy keeps in-frame clones and lacks some. Found here are under 250,000 clones, around 90% of them singletons; the top ten hold approximately 0.8%. This receptor was obtained from a young man with COVID-19, enrolled during active disease. The sample comprised peripheral blood. The V call is TRBV2, the J call TRBJ1-2; TRBD1 aligns across 7 bases. CDR3 bases: TGTGCCAGCAGCCCTCGACAGGGTTCCCGTGGCTACACCTTC. It yields the protein CASSPRQGSRGYTF.